This T cell receptor (beta chain) was captured by sequencing in a study of Graves' ophthalmopathy and Graves' hyperthyroidism. Overall study findings and caveats: Most thyroid clonotypes expanded beyond 0.001 frequency were also found in blood.

At least ten counts were recorded for this clonotype. Its antigen is unidentified. Beta-chain TCR CDR3 regions were amplified from RNA transcripts. The workflow started with a first-round RT-PCR run with HTBI primers and then moved on to a second-round multiplex PCR. TCRdb re-analysed the multiplex PCR reads in MiXCR, keeping a single row per CDR3 protein. The sample shows more than 1,000,000 distinct CDR3 sequences, about two fifths of them seen only once. CDR3 length: 16 amino acids. V was pared by 2 bases and J by 0 bases, with 6 bases of the junction left unmatched. Germline V gene lookup returns CDR1 SGHVS and CDR2 FQNEAQ. Establishment of the diagnosis relied upon clinical symptoms, serum thyroxine, TRAb, thyroid ultrasound and orbital computed tomography.

This clonotype originated in an adult man with Graves' hyperthyroidism. The V call is TRBV7-8, the J call TRBJ1-1; TRBD1 aligns across 7 bases. The specimen sequenced was peripheral blood or thyroid tissue (not recorded which). CDR3 bases: TGTGCCAGCAGCTTAAGGGGGCGGCAGATGAACACTGAAGCTTTCTTT. Translated, it gives CASSLRGRQMNTEAFF.